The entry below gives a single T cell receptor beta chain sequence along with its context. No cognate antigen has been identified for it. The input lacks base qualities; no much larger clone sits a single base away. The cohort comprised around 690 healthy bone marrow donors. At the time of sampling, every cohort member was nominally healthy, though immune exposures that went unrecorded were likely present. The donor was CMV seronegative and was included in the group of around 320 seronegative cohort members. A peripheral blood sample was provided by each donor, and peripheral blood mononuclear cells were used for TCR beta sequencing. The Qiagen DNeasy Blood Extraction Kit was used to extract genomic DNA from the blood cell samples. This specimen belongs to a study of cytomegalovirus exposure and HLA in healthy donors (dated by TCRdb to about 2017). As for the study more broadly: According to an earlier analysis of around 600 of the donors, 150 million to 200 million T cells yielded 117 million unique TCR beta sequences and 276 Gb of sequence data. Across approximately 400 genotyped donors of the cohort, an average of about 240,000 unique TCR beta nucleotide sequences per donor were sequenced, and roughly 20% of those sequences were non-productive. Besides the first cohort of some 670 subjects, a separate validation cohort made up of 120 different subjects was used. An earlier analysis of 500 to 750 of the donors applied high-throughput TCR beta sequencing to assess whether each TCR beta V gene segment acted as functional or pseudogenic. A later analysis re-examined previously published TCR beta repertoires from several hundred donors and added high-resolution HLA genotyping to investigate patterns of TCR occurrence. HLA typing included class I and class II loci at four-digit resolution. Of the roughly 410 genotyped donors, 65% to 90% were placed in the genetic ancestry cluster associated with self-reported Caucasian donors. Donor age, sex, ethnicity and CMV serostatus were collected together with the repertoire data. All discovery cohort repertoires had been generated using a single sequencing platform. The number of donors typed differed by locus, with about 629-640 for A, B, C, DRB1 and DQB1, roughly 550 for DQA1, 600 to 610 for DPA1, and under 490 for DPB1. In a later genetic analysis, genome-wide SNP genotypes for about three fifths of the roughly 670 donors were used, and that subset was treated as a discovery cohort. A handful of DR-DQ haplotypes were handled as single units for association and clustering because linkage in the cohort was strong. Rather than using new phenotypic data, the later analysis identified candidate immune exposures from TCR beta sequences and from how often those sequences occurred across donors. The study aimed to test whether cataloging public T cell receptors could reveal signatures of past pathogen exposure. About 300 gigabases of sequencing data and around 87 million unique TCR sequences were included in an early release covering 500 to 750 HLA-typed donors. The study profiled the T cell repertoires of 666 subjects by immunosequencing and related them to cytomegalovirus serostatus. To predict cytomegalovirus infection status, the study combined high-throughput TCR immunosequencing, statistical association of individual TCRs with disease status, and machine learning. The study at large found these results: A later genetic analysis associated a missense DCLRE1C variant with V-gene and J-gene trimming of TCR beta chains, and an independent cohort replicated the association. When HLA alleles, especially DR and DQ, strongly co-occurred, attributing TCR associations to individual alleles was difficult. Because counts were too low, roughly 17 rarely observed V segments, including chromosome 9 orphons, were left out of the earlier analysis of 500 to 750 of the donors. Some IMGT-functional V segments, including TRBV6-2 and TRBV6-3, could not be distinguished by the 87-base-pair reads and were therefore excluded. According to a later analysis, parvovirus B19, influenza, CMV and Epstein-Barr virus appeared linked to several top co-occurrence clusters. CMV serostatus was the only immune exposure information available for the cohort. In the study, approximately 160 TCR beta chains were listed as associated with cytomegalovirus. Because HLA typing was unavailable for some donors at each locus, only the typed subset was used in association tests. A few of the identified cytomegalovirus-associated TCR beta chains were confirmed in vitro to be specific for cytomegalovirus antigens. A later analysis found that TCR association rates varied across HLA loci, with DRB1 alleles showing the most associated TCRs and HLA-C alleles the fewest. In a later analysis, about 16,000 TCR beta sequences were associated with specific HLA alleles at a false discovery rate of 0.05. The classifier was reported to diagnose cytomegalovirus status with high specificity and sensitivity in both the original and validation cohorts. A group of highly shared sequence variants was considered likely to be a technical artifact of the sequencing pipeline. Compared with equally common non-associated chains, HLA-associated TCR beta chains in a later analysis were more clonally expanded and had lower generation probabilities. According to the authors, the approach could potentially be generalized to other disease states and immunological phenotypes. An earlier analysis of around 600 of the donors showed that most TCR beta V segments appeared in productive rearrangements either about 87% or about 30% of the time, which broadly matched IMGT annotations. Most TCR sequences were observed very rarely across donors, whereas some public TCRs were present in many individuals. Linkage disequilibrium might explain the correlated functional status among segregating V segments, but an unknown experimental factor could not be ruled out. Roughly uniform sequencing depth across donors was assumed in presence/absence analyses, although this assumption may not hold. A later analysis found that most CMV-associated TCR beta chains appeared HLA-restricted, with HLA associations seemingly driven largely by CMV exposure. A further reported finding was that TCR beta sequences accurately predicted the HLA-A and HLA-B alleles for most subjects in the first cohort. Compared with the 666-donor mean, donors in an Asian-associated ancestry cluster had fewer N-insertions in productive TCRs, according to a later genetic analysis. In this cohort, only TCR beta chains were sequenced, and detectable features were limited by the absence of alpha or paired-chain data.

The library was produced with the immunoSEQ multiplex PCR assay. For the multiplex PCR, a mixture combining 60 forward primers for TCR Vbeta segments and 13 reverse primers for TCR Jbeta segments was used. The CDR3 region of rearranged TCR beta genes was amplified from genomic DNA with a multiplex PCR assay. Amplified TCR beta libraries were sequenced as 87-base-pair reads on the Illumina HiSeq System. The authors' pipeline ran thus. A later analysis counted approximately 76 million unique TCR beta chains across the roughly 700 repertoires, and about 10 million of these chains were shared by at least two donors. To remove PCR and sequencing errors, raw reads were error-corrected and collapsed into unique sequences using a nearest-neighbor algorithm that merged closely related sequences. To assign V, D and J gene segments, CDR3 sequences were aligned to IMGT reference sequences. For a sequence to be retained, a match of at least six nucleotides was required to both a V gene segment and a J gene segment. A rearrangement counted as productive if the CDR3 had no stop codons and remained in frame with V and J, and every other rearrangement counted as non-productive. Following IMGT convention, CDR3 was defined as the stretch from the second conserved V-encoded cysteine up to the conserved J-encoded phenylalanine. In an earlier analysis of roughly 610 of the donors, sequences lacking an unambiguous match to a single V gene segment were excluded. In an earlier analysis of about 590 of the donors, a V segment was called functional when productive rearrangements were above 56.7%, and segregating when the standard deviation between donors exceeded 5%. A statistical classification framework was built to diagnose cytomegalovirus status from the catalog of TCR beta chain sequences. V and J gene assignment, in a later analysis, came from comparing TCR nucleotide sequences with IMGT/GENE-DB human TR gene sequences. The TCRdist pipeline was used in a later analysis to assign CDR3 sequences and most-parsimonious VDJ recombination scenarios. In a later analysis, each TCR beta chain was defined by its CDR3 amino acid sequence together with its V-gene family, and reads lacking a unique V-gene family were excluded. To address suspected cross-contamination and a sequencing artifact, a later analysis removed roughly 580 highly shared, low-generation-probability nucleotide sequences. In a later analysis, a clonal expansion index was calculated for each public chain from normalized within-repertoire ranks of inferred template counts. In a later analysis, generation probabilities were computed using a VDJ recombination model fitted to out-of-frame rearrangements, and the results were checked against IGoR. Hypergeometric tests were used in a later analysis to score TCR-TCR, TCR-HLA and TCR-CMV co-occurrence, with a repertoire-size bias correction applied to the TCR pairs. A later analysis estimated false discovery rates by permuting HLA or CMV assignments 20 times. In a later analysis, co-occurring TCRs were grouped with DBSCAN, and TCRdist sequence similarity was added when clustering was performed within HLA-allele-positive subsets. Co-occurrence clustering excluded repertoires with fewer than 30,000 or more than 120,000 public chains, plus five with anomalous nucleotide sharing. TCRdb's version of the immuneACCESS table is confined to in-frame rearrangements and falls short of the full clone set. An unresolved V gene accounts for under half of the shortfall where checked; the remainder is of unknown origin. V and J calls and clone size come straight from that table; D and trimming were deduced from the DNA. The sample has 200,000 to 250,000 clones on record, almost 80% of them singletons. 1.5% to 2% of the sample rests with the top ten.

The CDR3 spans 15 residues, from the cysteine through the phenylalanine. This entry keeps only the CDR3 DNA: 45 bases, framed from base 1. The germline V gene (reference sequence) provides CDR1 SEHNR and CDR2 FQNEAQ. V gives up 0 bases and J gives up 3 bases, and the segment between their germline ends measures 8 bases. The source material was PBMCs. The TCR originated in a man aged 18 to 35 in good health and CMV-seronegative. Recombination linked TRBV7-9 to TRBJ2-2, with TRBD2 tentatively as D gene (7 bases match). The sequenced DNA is TGTGCCAGCAGCTTAGCAGGGGGGGACACCGGGGAGCTGTTTTTT. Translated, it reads CASSLAGGDTGELFF.